This TCR beta chain was sequenced for a study of CXCR3-negative and CXCR3-positive naive CD8 T cells. This CDR3 is built from 15 residues. Germline V CDR1 and CDR2: LGHNA, YSLEER. About this clonotype itself: Its antigen is currently unknown.

The authors made the TRB cDNA libraries by 5' RACE using UMI labels. TCRdb re-called the 5' RACE reads, yielding one record per CDR3 amino acid sequence without DNA. Its table records about 63,000 distinct CDR3 sequences. Within the CD8+ T cell compartment, naive cells were CD45RO-CCR7+CD27+CD95-. General study results and limits: In cryopreserved cells, CXCR3 expression partially decreased, and fresh PBMCs were used in most assays. Naive subsets were similarly diverse, while memory CD8+ repertoires were much less diverse. CXCR3-negative and CXCR3-positive naive cells shared comparable TRBV-TRBJ usage, but memory cells did not. Compared with CXCR3-negative naive cells, CXCR3-positive naive cells showed more hydrophobic TRB CDR3s.

Sequencing was done on a sample of naive CXCR3+ CD8+ T cells from blood. Indicated subset: CD45RO-CCR7+CD27+CD95- naive CD8+ T cells expressing CXCR3 (TNR3+). The chain combines TRBV4-3 with TRBJ1-2; without DNA, the TCRdb call of TRBD1 cannot be checked. The origin of this receptor is a human donor in good health. Some clones in this sample may be carry-over from other donors' samples. The CDR3 reads CASSQDGTGGDGYTF.